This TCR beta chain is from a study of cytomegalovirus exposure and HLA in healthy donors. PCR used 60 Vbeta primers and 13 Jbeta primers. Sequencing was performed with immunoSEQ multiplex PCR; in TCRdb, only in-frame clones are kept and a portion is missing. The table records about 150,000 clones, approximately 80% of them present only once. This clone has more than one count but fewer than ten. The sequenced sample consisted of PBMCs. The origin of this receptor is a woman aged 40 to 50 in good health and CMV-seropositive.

CDR3 sequence (DNA): TGTGCCAGCAGCTTACCAGGGGCCTCCTACGAGCAGTACTTC. This codes for CASSLPGASYEQYF. This chain connects TRBV7-8 to TRBJ2-7; D possibly corresponds to TRBD1 (6 bases). Trimming took 2 bases from V and 0 from J, leaving 8 bases between them. The CDR3 is 14 residues long. Germline V gene sequence: CDR1 SGHVS, CDR2 FQNEAQ.